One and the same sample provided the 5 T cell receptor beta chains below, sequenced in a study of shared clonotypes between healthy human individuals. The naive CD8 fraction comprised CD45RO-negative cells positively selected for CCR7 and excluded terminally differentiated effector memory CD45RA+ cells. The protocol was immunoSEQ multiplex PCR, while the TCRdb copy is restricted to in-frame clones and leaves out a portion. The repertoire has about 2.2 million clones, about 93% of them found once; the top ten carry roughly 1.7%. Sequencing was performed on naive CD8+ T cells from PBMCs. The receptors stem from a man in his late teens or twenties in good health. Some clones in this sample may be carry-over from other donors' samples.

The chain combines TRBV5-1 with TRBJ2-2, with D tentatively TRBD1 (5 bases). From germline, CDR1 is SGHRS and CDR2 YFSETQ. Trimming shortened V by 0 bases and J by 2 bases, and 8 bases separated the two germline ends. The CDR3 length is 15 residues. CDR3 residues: CASSLGQPNTGELFF. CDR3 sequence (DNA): TGCGCCAGCAGCTTGGGACAGCCTAACACCGGGGAGCTGTTTTTT.

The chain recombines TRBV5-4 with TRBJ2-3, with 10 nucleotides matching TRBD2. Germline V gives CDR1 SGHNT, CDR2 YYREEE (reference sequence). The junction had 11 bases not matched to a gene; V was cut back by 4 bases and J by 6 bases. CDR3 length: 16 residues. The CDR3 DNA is TGTGCCAGCAGCCCAAGGGGGCAGCGGGAGGGCGATACGCAGTATTTT. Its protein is CASSPRGQREGDTQYF.

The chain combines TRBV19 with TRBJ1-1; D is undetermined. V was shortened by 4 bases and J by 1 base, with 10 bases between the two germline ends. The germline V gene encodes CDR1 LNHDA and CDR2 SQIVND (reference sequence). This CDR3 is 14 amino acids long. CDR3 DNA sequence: TGTGCCAGTAGTAGCTGGGAGGGGAACACTGAAGCTTTCTTT. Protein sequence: CASSSWEGNTEAFF.

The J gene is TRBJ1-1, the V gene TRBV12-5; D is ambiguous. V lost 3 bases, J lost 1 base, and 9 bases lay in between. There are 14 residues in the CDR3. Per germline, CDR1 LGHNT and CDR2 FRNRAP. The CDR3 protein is CASGFGRGNTEAFF. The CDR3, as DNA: TGTGCTAGTGGTTTCGGGCGGGGGAACACTGAAGCTTTCTTT.

The CDR3, as DNA: TGTGCCAGTAGCGGGGGACTAGCGGGAGTATTTGAGCAGTTCTTC. Its translation: CASSGGLAGVFEQFF. The chain links TRBV19 to TRBJ2-1; 14 bases are shared with TRBD2. The CDR3 length is 15 residues. After removal of 6 bases from V and 9 bases from J, the junction contained 7 bases not matched to a gene. CDR1 LNHDA and CDR2 SQIVND come from the germline V gene (reference sequence).